The present TCR beta chain was sequenced within a study of T cells in Graves' hyperthyroidism and ophthalmopathy. Points from the study as a whole: In the blood, most expanded thyroid clonotypes above 0.001 appeared as well.

Template material for amplifying TCR beta CDR3 regions consisted of RNA transcripts. First-round RT-PCR of the TCR CDR3 relied on the HTBI primer set. TCRdb passed the multiplex PCR reads through MiXCR, listing each CDR3 protein once. The sample has about 560,000 distinct CDR3 sequences; 16% are singletons. This clonotype was observed many times. Its antigen is currently unknown. The germline V and J ends were trimmed by 6 bases and 7 bases, with 7 bases remaining between them. CDR1 is SNHLY, CDR2 FYNNEI, per germline. This CDR3 contains 11 residues. The material sequenced was blood. V and J are TRBV2 and TRBJ2-1; D gene uncertain. This receptor was taken from a young woman with Graves' hyperthyroidism. The DNA for the CDR3 is TGTGCCAGCAGCGTGACTAATGAGCAGTTCTTC. Protein product: CASSVTNEQFF.